The 7 T cell receptor beta chains below all came from one sample that was sequenced in a study of cytomegalovirus exposure and HLA in healthy donors. PCR primers comprised 60 Vbeta and 13 Jbeta primers. The protocol was immunoSEQ multiplex PCR, while the TCRdb copy is restricted to in-frame clones and leaves out a portion. This table has around 130,000 clones, about three fifths appearing once. Sequences were obtained from PBMCs. The receptors here all came from a woman between 40 and 55 years old in good health and CMV-seropositive.

As to this clone: One end of the junction is discordant with germline, which a read error may explain. The chain joins TRBV7-8 to TRBJ2-7, with 8 bases that match TRBD2. Germline CDR1 reads SGHVS; CDR2 reads FQNEAQ. The CDR3 runs 16 residues. CDR3 sequence: CASSLGTLAERPLSDF. The CDR3 DNA sequence: TGTGCCAGCAGCTTAGGGACACTAGCGGAGAGACCCCTATCAGACTTC.

This clone was recorded a few times. This chain connects TRBV19 to TRBJ2-7; 10 bases are shared with TRBD1. CDR1 is LNHDA, CDR2 SQIVND, per germline (reference sequence). The CDR3 has 14 amino acids. J gave up 2 bases and V 6 bases, and 4 bases lay outside the gene matches. DNA for the CDR3: TGTGCCAGTAGCCGACAGGGGGCGGCCTACGAGCAGTACTTC. It encodes CASSRQGAAYEQYF.

The V call is TRBV9, the J call TRBJ1-2; D uncertain. CDR1 and CDR2 (germline): SGDLS, YYNGEE. Trimming stripped 0 bases from V and 4 bases from J, with 10 bases between. This CDR3 spans 14 amino acids. CDR3 in DNA: TGTGCCAGCAGCGTAGGCCAGTTCCTCTATGGCTACACCTTC. This encodes CASSVGQFLYGYTF.

This clone appeared many times. The genes are TRBV6-5 and TRBJ1-4; 9 positions match TRBD1. V dropped 4 bases and J dropped 6; count of bases not matched to a gene: 6. Germline V lookup: CDR1 MNHEY, CDR2 SVGAGI. The CDR3 runs to 15 residues. CDR3 nucleotide sequence: TGTGCCAGCAGTTCCCCGGACAGGGGATATGAAAAACTGTTTTTT. Translating it yields CASSSPDRGYEKLFF.

This chain uses TRBV5-1 with TRBJ2-3; 8 bases fit TRBD2. This CDR3 is 16 amino acids long. Per germline, CDR1 SGHRS and CDR2 YFSETQ. J was trimmed by 3 bases and V by 4 bases; bases with no gene match: 10. The CDR3, as DNA: TGCGCCAGCAGCCCGCCGGGACTAGTAGCTACAGATACGCAGTATTTT. This codes for CASSPPGLVATDTQYF. Combining the CDR3 with reference TRBV5-1 and TRBJ2-3 gives the whole variable domain KAGVTQTPRYLIKTRGQQVTLSCSPISGHRSVSWYQQTPGQGLQFLFEYFSETQRNKGNFPGRFSGRQFSNSRSEMNVSTLELGDSALYLCASSPPGLVATDTQYFGPGTRLTVL.

This clone was seen a handful of times. J is TRBJ2-5 and V is TRBV6-1; 9 bases match TRBD1. The germline V gene encodes CDR1 MNHNS and CDR2 SASEGT. The V gene end was trimmed by 4 bases and the J gene end by 5 bases; junction bases not matched to a gene: 5. This CDR3 spans 14 amino acids. This CDR3 is CASSGGTGLETQYF. The CDR3 region has the DNA TGTGCCAGCAGTGGTGGGACAGGGTTGGAGACCCAGTACTTC.

J is TRBJ2-1 and V is TRBV5-4, with 13 positions matching TRBD2. The junction had 7 bases not matched to a gene; V was cut back by 7 bases and J by 9 bases. CDR3 length: 14 amino acids. CDR1 is SGHNT, CDR2 YYREEE, per germline (reference sequence). The CDR3 DNA is TGTGCCAGCCAACTAGCGGGGGGGCCCGGTGAGCAGTTCTTC. This sequence encodes CASQLAGGPGEQFF.